The clone carrying this TCR beta chain appeared a few times. This CDR3 comprises 15 residues. Germline CDR1 and CDR2: LGHDT and YNNKEL (reference sequence). V was shortened by 0 bases and J by 7 bases, with 13 bases between the two germline ends. TCRdb reanalysed the 5' RACE reads using MiXCR and keeps one entry per CDR3 protein. The sample carries fewer than 350,000 distinct CDR3 sequences, 7.5% to 9% recorded once. This entry comes from a study of T cells after yellow fever vaccination. The receptor was isolated from a man between 18 and 29 years old who received the YFV17D yellow fever vaccine. This sequence joins TRBV3-1 and TRBJ2-1; a possible D gene is TRBD2 (6 bases). The starting material was PBMCs, obtained on the day of the first yellow fever vaccination. CDR3 DNA sequence: TGTGCCAGCAGCCAAGATCTTCCGGGGGAGAATGAGCAGTTCTTC. This sequence encodes CASSQDLPGENEQFF.